This passage covers 27 T cell receptor beta chains from one sample sequenced in a study of blood T cell repertoires in COVID-19. Generated by immunoSEQ multiplex PCR, the TCRdb table keeps only in-frame clones and is missing some. The sample holds about 120,000 clones, roughly 80% seen once. The sample comprised peripheral blood. The receptors stem from a human donor in a cohort sampled during active COVID-19.

This clone was detected only once. This sequence joins TRBV7-9 and TRBJ1-4, with D uncertain. Per germline, CDR1 SEHNR and CDR2 FQNEAQ (reference sequence). The CDR3 is 14 amino acids. V was cut by 7 bases and J by 4 bases, with 13 bases left in between. CDR3 protein: CASTMLGSNEKLFF. For the CDR3, the DNA is TGTGCCAGCACCATGCTAGGTAGTAATGAAAAACTGTTTTTT.

J is TRBJ1-1 and V is TRBV11-2; the D is unclear. The CDR3 extends over 15 amino acids. The germline V gene has CDR1 SGHAT and CDR2 FQNNGV. V was shortened by 0 bases and J by 4 bases, with 12 bases between the two germline ends. The CDR3 DNA follows: TGTGCCAGCAGCTTAGATGCTGTTTCCGGCACTGAAGCTTTCTTT. The encoded protein is CASSLDAVSGTEAFF.

The chain combines TRBV6-5 with TRBJ2-7; TRBD1 agrees at 7 bases. Germline V gene data show CDR1 as MNHEY and CDR2 as SVGAGI. V was clipped by 6 bases and J by 3 bases; unmatched bases: 8. This CDR3 is 14 amino acids long. The DNA for the CDR3 is TGTGCCAGCAGACCCGGGACAGCAGGCTACGAGCAGTACTTC. Residues: CASRPGTAGYEQYF.

This clone came up once. J is TRBJ2-3 and V is TRBV3-1 (or the pseudogene TRBV3-2), with unresolved D. This CDR3 has 13 amino acids. Per the germline V gene, CDR1 is LGHDT and CDR2 is YNNKEL (reference sequence). Trimming stripped 4 bases from V and 5 bases from J, with 10 bases between. The CDR3 region is CASSLRAGDTQYF. The DNA for the CDR3 is TGTGCCAGCAGCCTAAGAGCCGGAGATACGCAGTATTTT.

The chain links TRBV11-2 to TRBJ2-1; 13 nucleotides line up with TRBD2. The CDR3 spans 15 residues. The J segment lost 8 bases and the V segment lost 6 bases, leaving 7 bases of the junction unmatched. Germline V lookup: CDR1 SGHAT, CDR2 FQNNGV. This chain's CDR3 is CASRRPGLAGYEQFF. The CDR3 DNA follows: TGTGCCAGCAGACGTCCGGGACTAGCGGGGTATGAGCAGTTCTTC.

This clone showed up just a few times. The V gene is TRBV6-5, the J gene TRBJ2-3; 9 bases agree with TRBD1. Germline-derived CDR1 and CDR2 are MNHEY and SVGAGI. This CDR3 contains 13 residues. Trimming removed 10 bases from V and 6 bases from J; junction bases left unmatched: 8. Here the CDR3 DNA reads TGTGCCATCTCCGGGACAGGGCTGGATACGCAGTATTTT. This codes for CAISGTGLDTQYF.

The rearrangement joins TRBV24-1 to TRBJ2-3, with a weak D call TRBD2 (6 bases). Germline CDR1 is KGHDR and CDR2 is SFDVKD. V lost 7 bases to trimming and J lost 4 bases, with 14 bases between them. The CDR3 covers 14 residues. The CDR3 nucleotides are TGTGCCACCAGCCCGGGACTCTCCTCAGATACGCAGTATTTT. The encoded protein is CATSPGLSSDTQYF.

This chain joins TRBV12-3 or TRBV12-4 and TRBJ2-1, with 7 bases fitting TRBD1. The CDR3 length is 13 residues. V gave up 8 bases and J gave up 7 bases; unmatched junction bases: 8. The CDR3 loop is CASRRTGENEQFF. CDR3 DNA: TGTGCCAGCCGCCGGACAGGTGAGAATGAGCAGTTCTTC.

This sequence joins TRBV21-1 and TRBJ2-5; the table assigns TRBD1, which was not confirmed against the DNA. TRBV21-1 is classified as a pseudogene. This CDR3 has 18 residues. The CDR3 is CASSKARGQGSLQETQYF. CDR3 DNA sequence: TGTGCCAGCAGCAAAGCGCGAGGACAGGGGTCCCTCCAAGAGACCCAGTACTTC.

This clone was detected a few times. The CDR3 reads CASSLGTGITYGYTF. The DNA of the CDR3 is TGCGCCAGCAGCCTCGGGACAGGGATAACCTATGGCTACACCTTC. The chain combines TRBV5-1 with TRBJ1-2; TRBD1 matches 9 bases. The CDR3 is 15 amino acids. CDR1 is SGHRS, CDR2 YFSETQ, per germline. V gave up 4 bases and J gave up 4 bases; unmatched junction bases: 8.

The rearrangement links TRBV5-1 to TRBJ1-4; D is ambiguous. This CDR3 has 14 residues. The V gene lost 0 bases and the J gene lost 5 bases, with 8 bases spanning the gap. Per the germline V gene, CDR1 is SGHRS and CDR2 is YFSETQ. DNA for the CDR3: TGCGCCAGCAGCTTGGGAAGTCGGAATGAAAAACTGTTTTTT. It yields the protein CASSLGSRNEKLFF.

The CDR3 loop reads CASTETVPGLLGGEKLFF. As DNA, the CDR3 is TGTGCCAGTACCGAAACAGTCCCGGGACTCTTAGGAGGTGAAAAACTGTTTTTT. V usage is TRBV19 and J usage is TRBJ1-4; maybe TRBD1 (5 bases). In germline, CDR1 is LNHDA, CDR2 SQIVND (reference sequence). The CDR3 covers 18 residues. V lost 7 bases and J lost 7, with 28 bases in between.

There are a few counts of this clone. V usage is TRBV5-8 and J usage is TRBJ1-3; no reliable D call. The germline gives CDR1 SGHTS, CDR2 YDEGEE. With 2 bases removed from V and 0 bases from J, the gap between germline ends came to 6 bases. CDR3 length: 14 residues. As DNA, the CDR3 is TGTGCCAGCAGCTTTCAGTCCTCTGGAAACACCATATATTTT. Translated: CASSFQSSGNTIYF. The full variable domain, its missing parts supplied by reference TRBV5-8 and TRBJ1-3, is EAGVTQSPTHLIKTRGQQATLRCSPISGHTSVYWYQQALGLGLQFLLWYDEGEERNRGNFPPRFSGRQFPNYSSELNVNALELEDSALYLCASSFQSSGNTIYFGEGSWLTVV.

A few counts support this clone. CDR3 DNA: TGTGCCAGCAGCTCCGGGACACTTGGAAACATTCAGTACTTC. It encodes CASSSGTLGNIQYF. The genes are TRBV7-2 and TRBJ2-4; perhaps TRBD1 as D (6 bases). Germline V lookup: CDR1 SGHTA, CDR2 FQGNSA. CDR3 size: 14 residues. V lost 4 bases, J lost 6 bases, and 13 bases lay in between. Combining the CDR3 with reference TRBV7-2 and TRBJ2-4 gives the whole variable domain GAGVSQSPSNKVTEKGKDVELRCDPISGHTALYWYRQSLGQGLEFLIYFQGNSAPDKSGLPSDRFSAERTGGSVSTLTIQRTQQEDSAVYLCASSSGTLGNIQYFGAGTRLSVL.

V and J are TRBV4-2 and TRBJ2-2; D is uncertain. The CDR3 has 14 residues. V lost 0 bases to trimming and J lost 9 bases, with 11 bases between them. The germline V gene encodes CDR1 LGHNA and CDR2 YNFKEQ. This chain's CDR3 is CASSQDRAGRELFF. As DNA, the CDR3 is TGTGCCAGCAGCCAAGATCGAGCAGGAAGGGAGCTGTTTTTT.

The rearrangement uses TRBV12-5 and TRBJ1-6; D may be TRBD1 (5 bases). CDR3 length: 14 residues. Germline CDR1 and CDR2: LGHNT and FRNRAP. With 5 bases removed from V and 7 bases from J, the gap between germline ends came to 12 bases. CDR3 DNA: TGTGCTAGTGGTCCGACAGCCAAGAATTCACCCCTCCACTTT. Protein sequence: CASGPTAKNSPLHF.

This clone was observed once. The chain carries TRBV29-1 and TRBJ2-6; tentative D call: TRBD1 (6 bases). This CDR3 region has 14 residues. CDR1 and CDR2 from the germline V gene are SQVTM and ANQGSEA. Trimming removed 5 bases from V and 2 bases from J, with 10 bases in between. CDR3 nucleotides: TGCAGCGTTTTAACAGGGACTGGGGCCAACGTCCTGACTTTC. Encoded protein: CSVLTGTGANVLTF. The complete variable domain, with remaining parts taken from reference TRBV29-1 and TRBJ2-6, reads SAVISQKPSRDICQRGTSLTIQCQVDSQVTMMFWYRQQPGQSLTLIATANQGSEATYESGFVIDKFPISRPNLTFSTLTVSNMSPEDSSIYLCSVLTGTGANVLTFGAGSRLTVL.

This chain uses TRBV2 with TRBJ1-6; D gene uncertain. The CDR3 has 16 residues. V gave up 2 bases and J gave up 10 bases, with 18 bases separating them. Germline-derived CDR1 and CDR2 are SNHLY and FYNNEI. The CDR3 nucleotides are TGTGCCAGCAGTGAAAACGGTGGAGGAAACGGCTCACCCCTCCACTTT. It translates to CASSENGGGNGSPLHF. The variable domain in full, with the rest retrieved from reference TRBV2 and TRBJ1-6, is EPEVTQTPSHQVTQMGQEVILRCVPISNHLYFYWYRQILGQKVEFLVSFYNNEISEKSEIFDDQFSVERPDGSNFTLKIRSTKLEDSAMYFCASSENGGGNGSPLHFGNGTRLTVT.

The chain combines TRBV7-9 with TRBJ2-5; 7 positions match TRBD1. The germline CDR1 and CDR2 sequences are SEHNR and FQNEAQ (reference sequence). The V and J ends lost 5 bases and 5 bases, in that order; junction bases with no gene match: 5. The CDR3 extends over 13 amino acids. The CDR3 nucleotides read TGTGCCAGCAGCCTACAGGGGAGCGAGACCCAGTACTTC. It translates to CASSLQGSETQYF.

The rearrangement joins TRBV28 to TRBJ2-2, with a weak D call TRBD1 (5 bases). There are 14 residues in the CDR3. CDR1 is MDHEN, CDR2 SYDVKM, per germline. The ends were cut back, 5 bases at V and 1 base at J, with 8 bases in the middle. CDR3 residues: CASSVGQNTGELFF. In nucleotides, the CDR3 is TGTGCCAGCAGTGTCGGACAGAACACCGGGGAGCTGTTTTTT.

The gene calls are TRBV5-6 and TRBJ2-7; D possibly corresponds to TRBD1 (6 bases). The ends were cut back, 1 base at V and 4 bases at J, with 18 bases in the middle. Germline CDR1 SGHDT, CDR2 YYEEEE. This CDR3 contains 16 residues. CDR3 sequence: CASSLSGATSVYEQYF. CDR3 coding DNA: TGTGCCAGCAGCTTGTCAGGGGCTACCTCCGTGTACGAGCAGTACTTC.

J is TRBJ2-6 and V is TRBV10-3; the match to TRBD1 covers 7 bases. This CDR3 region has 20 residues. The germline V gene has CDR1 ENHRY and CDR2 SYGVKD. Unmatched junction bases numbered 17, after V lost 6 bases and J lost 0 bases. This chain's CDR3 is CAISGERPWTGSSGANVLTF. DNA of the CDR3: TGTGCCATCAGCGGAGAACGCCCGTGGACAGGAAGCTCTGGGGCCAACGTCCTGACTTTC.

The chain employs TRBV9 and TRBJ1-2, with D maybe TRBD1 (5 bases). V was shortened by 0 bases and J by 6 bases, with 12 bases between the two germline ends. The CDR3 has 14 residues. The germline gives CDR1 SGDLS, CDR2 YYNGEE. The CDR3 DNA reads TGTGCCAGCAGCGTAGGGGGACTGGGGGATGGCTACACCTTC. It yields the protein CASSVGGLGDGYTF.

There are a few counts of this clone. The V call is TRBV9, the J call TRBJ2-1; TRBD2 matches 9 bases. V lost 2 bases to trimming and J lost 2 bases; unmatched junction nucleotides: 2. Germline V gives CDR1 SGDLS, CDR2 YYNGEE. The CDR3 contains 15 residues. CDR3 nucleotide sequence: TGTGCCAGCAGCGTGGGACTAGCAACCTACAATGAGCAGTTCTTC. Translation gives CASSVGLATYNEQFF.

The chain recombines TRBV5-4 with TRBJ2-1; 10 bases are a match to TRBD1. The V gene end was trimmed by 0 bases and the J gene end by 5 bases; junction bases not matched to a gene: 8. The length of the CDR3 is 17 residues. In germline, CDR1 is SGHNT, CDR2 YYREEE (reference sequence). CDR3 loop: CASSLGPGQGLNNEQFF. In DNA, the CDR3 is TGTGCCAGCAGCTTGGGGCCGGGACAGGGGTTAAACAATGAGCAGTTCTTC.

The V and J genes are TRBV5-4 and TRBJ1-2; the D is unclear. Germline loops: CDR1 SGHNT, CDR2 YYREEE (reference sequence). CDR3 length equals 13 residues. V lost 4 bases and J 5 bases, leaving 12 bases between the germline ends. The CDR3 region is CASSPGSSYGYTF. The CDR3 DNA is TGTGCCAGCAGCCCGGGGTCAAGTTATGGCTACACCTTC.

J is TRBJ2-5 and V is TRBV10-3, with 8 bases fitting TRBD2. After removal of 6 bases from V and 5 bases from J, the junction contained 2 bases not matched to a gene. Germline CDR1 reads ENHRY; CDR2 reads SYGVKD. The CDR3 contains 12 residues. The CDR3 nucleotides are TGTGCCATCAGCGGGGGGGAGGAGACCCAGTACTTC. This translates into CAISGGEETQYF.